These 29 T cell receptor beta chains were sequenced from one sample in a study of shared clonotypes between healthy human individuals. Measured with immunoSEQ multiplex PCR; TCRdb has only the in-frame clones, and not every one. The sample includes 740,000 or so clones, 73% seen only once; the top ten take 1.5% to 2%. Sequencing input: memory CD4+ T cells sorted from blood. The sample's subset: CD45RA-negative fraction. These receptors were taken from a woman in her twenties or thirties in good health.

The CDR3 spells CASSPGAGGAPYEQYF. In DNA form, the CDR3 reads TGTGCCAGCAGTCCCGGGGCGGGGGGCGCACCCTACGAGCAGTACTTC. The rearrangement joins TRBV28 to TRBJ2-7, with 8 bases identical to TRBD2. The CDR3 consists of 16 residues. The trim removed 5 bases at V and 2 bases at J, leaving 11 bases unmatched. Germline values: CDR1 MDHEN, CDR2 SYDVKM.

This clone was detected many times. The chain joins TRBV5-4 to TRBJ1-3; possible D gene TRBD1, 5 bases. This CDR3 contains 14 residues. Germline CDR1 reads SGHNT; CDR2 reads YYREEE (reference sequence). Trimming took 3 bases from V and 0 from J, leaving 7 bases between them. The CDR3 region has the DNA TGTGCCAGCAGCTGGGGGGTCTCTGGAAACACCATATATTTT. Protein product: CASSWGVSGNTIYF.

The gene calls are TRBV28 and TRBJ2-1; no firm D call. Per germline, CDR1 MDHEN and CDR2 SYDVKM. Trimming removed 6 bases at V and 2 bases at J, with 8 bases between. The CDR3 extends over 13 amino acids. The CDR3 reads CASRATTYNEQFF. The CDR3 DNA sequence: TGTGCCAGCAGAGCCACTACCTACAATGAGCAGTTCTTC. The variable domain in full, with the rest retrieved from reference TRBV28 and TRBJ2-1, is DVKVTQSSRYLVKRTGEKVFLECVQDMDHENMFWYRQDPGLGLRLIYFSYDVKMKEKGDIPEGYSVSREKKERFSLILESASTNQTSMYLCASRATTYNEQFFGPGTRLTVL.

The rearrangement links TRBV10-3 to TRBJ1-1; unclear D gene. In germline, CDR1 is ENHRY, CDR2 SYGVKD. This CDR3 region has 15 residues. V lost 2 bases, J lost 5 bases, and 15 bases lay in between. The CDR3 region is CAISERTGVKTEAFF. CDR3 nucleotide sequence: TGTGCCATCAGTGAGCGGACCGGAGTCAAGACTGAAGCTTTCTTT.

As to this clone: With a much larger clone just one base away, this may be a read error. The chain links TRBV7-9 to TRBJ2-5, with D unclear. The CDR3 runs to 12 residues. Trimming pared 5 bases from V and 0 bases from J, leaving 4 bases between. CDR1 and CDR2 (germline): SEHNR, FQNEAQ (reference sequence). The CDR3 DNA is TGTGCCAGCAGCACCTACCAAGAGACCCAGTACTTC. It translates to CASSTYQETQYF.

The CDR3 sequence is CASGRGNNEQFF. DNA of the CDR3: TGTGCCAGTGGTCGGGGCAACAATGAGCAGTTCTTC. This rearrangement joins TRBV2 to TRBJ2-1; D may correspond to TRBD1 or TRBD2 (5 bases each). The CDR3 loop spans 12 amino acids. Between the trimmed V and J ends, which lost 9 bases and 5 bases, there was a span of 11 bases. From germline, CDR1 is SNHLY and CDR2 FYNNEI. The full variable domain, in which reference TRBV2 and TRBJ2-1 provide the parts outside the CDR3, is EPEVTQTPSHQVTQMGQEVILRCVPISNHLYFYWYRQILGQKVEFLVSFYNNEISEKSEIFDDQFSVERPDGSNFTLKIRSTKLEDSAMYFCASGRGNNEQFFGPGTRLTVL.

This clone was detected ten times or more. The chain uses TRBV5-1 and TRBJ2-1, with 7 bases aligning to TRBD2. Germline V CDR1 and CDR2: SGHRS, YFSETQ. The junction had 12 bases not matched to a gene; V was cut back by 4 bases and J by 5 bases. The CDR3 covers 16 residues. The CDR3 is CASSEFSGIGDNEQFF. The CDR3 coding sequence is TGCGCCAGCAGCGAGTTCAGCGGGATCGGGGACAATGAGCAGTTCTTC.

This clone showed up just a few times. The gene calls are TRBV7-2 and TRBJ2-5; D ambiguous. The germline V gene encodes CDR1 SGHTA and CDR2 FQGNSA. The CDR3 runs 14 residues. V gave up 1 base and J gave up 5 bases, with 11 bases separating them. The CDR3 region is CASSLGRSGETQYF. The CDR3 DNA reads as TGTGCCAGCAGCTTAGGACGGTCGGGTGAGACCCAGTACTTC.

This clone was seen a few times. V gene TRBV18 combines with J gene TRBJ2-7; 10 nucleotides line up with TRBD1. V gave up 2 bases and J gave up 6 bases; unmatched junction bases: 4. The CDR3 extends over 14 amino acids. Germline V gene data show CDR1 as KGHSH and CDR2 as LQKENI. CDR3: CASSPAGQGTEQYF. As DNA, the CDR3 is TGTGCCAGCTCACCAGCGGGACAGGGGACCGAGCAGTACTTC.

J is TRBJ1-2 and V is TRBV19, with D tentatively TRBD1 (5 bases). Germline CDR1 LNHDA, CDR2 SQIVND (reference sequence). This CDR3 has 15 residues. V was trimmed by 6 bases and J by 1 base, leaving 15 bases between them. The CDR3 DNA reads TGTGCCAGTAGCCTACCGGGGCCCATTAACTATGGCTACACCTTC. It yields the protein CASSLPGPINYGYTF. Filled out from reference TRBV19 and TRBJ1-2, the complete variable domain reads DGGITQSPKYLFRKEGQNVTLSCEQNLNHDAMYWYRQDPGQGLRLIYYSQIVNDFQKGDIAEGYSVSREKKESFPLTVTSAQKNPTAFYLCASSLPGPINYGYTFGSGTRLTVV.

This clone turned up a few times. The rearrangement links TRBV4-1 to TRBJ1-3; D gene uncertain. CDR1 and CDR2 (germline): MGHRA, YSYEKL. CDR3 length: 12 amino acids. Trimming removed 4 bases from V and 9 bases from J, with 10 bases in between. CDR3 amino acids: CASSPLYGTIYF. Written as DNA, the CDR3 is TGCGCCAGCAGCCCCTTATATGGCACCATATATTTT.

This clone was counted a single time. The CDR3 region is CASSDAFGEQFF. CDR3 DNA sequence: TGTGCCAGCAGTGACGCGTTCGGTGAGCAGTTCTTC. This rearrangement joins TRBV6-4 to TRBJ2-1; unclear D gene. Germline CDR1 and CDR2: MRHNA and SNTAGT. Trimming shortened V by 2 bases and J by 9 bases, and 8 bases separated the two germline ends. CDR3 length: 12 amino acids.

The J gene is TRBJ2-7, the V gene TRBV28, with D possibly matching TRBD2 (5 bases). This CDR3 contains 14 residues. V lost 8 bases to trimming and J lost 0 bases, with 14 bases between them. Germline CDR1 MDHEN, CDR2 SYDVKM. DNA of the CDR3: TGTGCCAGCTTTCCGGGGAGAAGCTCCTACGAGCAGTACTTC. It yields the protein CASFPGRSSYEQYF.

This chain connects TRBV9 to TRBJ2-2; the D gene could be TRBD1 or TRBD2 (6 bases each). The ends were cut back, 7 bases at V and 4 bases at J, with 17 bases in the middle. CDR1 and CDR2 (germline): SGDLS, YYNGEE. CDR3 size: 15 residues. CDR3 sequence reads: CASSRWGAGTGELFF. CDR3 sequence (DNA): TGTGCCAGCTCACGATGGGGGGCCGGCACCGGGGAGCTGTTTTTT.

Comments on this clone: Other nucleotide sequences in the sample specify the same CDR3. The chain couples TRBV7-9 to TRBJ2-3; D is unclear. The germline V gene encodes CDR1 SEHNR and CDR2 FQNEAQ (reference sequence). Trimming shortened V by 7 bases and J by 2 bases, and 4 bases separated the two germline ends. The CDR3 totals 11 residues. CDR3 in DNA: TGTGCCAGCACATACACAGATACGCAGTATTTT. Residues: CASTYTDTQYF.

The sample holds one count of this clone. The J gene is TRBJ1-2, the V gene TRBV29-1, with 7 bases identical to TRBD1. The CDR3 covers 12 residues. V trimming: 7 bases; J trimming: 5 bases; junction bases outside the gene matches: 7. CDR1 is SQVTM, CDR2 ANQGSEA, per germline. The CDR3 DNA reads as TGCAGCGCCCCGACAGGGCGGTATGGCTACACCTTC. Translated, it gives CSAPTGRYGYTF.

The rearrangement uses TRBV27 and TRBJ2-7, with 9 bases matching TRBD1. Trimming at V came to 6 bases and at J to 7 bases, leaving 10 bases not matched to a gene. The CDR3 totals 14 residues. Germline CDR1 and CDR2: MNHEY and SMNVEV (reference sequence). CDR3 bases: TGTGCCAGCAGACCCGGGACAGGGACCCGGGAGCAGTACTTC. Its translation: CASRPGTGTREQYF.

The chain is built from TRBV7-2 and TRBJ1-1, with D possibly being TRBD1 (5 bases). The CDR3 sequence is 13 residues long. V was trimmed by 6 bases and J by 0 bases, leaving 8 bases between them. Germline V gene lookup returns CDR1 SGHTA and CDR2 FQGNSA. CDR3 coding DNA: TGTGCCAGCAGGTGGGGGGTGAACACTGAAGCTTTCTTT. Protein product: CASRWGVNTEAFF.

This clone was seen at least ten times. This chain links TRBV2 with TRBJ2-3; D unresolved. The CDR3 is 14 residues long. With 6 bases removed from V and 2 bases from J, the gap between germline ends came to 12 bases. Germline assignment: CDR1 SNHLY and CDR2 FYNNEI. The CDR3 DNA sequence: TGTGCCAGCAGCTCTGGCTATAACACAGATACGCAGTATTTT. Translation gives CASSSGYNTDTQYF.

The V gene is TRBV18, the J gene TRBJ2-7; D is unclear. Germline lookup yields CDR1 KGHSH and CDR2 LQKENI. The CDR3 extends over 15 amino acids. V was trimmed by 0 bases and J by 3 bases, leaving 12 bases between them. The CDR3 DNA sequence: TGTGCCAGCTCACCACCAGGCCAGCCAGGCTACGAGCAGTACTTC. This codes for CASSPPGQPGYEQYF.

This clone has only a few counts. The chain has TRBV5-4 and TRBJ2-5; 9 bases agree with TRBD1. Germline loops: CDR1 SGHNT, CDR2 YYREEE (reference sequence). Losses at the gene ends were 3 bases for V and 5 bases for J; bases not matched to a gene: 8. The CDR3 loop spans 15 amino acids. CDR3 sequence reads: CASSWGTGPGETQYF. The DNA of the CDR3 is TGTGCCAGCAGCTGGGGGACAGGGCCGGGGGAGACCCAGTACTTC.

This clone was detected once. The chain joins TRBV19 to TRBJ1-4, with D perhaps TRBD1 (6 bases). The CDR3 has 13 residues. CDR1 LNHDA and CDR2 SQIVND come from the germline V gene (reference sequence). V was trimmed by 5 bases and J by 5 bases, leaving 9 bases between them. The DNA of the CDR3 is TGTGCCAGTAGTTGGACAGACAATGAAAAACTGTTTTTT. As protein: CASSWTDNEKLFF.

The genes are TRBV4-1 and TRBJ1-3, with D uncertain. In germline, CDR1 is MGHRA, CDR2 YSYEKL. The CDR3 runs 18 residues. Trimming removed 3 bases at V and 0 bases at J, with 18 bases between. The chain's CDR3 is CASSHQGPHQPSGNTIYF. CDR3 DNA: TGCGCCAGCAGCCATCAAGGGCCGCATCAACCCTCTGGAAACACCATATATTTT.

In DNA, the CDR3 is TGCGCCAGCAGTTTCACCGGGACAGGGTTCAATGAGCAGTTCTTC. Translating it yields CASSFTGTGFNEQFF. The chain is built from TRBV5-1 and TRBJ2-1, with 9 bases matching TRBD1. Germline CDR1 and CDR2: SGHRS and YFSETQ. Trimming took 5 bases from V and 6 from J; bases not matched to a gene: 9. The CDR3 length is 15 residues.

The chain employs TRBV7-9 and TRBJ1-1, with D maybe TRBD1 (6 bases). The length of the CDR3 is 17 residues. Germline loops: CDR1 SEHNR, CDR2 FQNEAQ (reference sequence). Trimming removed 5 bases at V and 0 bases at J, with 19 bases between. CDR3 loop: CASSMPGTTLLNTEAFF. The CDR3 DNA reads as TGTGCCAGCAGCATGCCCGGGACAACACTCCTGAACACTGAAGCTTTCTTT.

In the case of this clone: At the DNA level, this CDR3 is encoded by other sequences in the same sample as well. The CDR3 region is CASSPGFTSTDTQYF. CDR3 DNA sequence: TGTGCCAGCAGTCCCGGTTTTACTAGCACAGATACGCAGTATTTT. The chain has TRBV27 and TRBJ2-3, with D unresolved. This CDR3 has 15 residues. V was clipped by 5 bases and J by 0 bases, with 12 bases between them. Germline CDR1 and CDR2: MNHEY and SMNVEV (reference sequence).

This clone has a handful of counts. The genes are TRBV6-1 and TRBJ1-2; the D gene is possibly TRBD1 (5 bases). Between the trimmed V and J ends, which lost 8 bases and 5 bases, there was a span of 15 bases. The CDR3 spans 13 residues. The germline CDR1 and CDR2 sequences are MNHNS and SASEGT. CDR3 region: CASGTDARYGYTF. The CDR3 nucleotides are TGTGCCAGCGGGACGGATGCTCGGTATGGCTACACCTTC.

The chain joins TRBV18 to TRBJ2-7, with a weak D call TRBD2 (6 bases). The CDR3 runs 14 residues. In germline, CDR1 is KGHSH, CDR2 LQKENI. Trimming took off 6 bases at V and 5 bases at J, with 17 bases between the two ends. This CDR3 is CASSPGTSPNEQYF. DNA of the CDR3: TGTGCCAGCTCTCCAGGGACTTCCCCTAACGAGCAGTACTTC.

The CDR3 spells CASSLDYRDLYNEQFF. For the CDR3, the DNA is TGCGCCAGCAGCTTGGACTACAGGGACCTATACAATGAGCAGTTCTTC. This chain links TRBV5-1 with TRBJ2-1; D perhaps matches TRBD1 (6 bases). This CDR3 comprises 16 residues. With 0 bases removed from V and 4 bases from J, the gap between germline ends came to 14 bases. CDR1 SGHRS and CDR2 YFSETQ come from the germline V gene.